These 28 T cell receptor beta chains were all obtained from the same sample, sequenced in a study of cytomegalovirus exposure and HLA in healthy donors. In the PCR, 60 Vbeta and 13 Jbeta primers were used. Sequencing was performed with immunoSEQ multiplex PCR; in TCRdb, only in-frame clones are kept and a portion is missing. This sample's table reports some 120,000 clones. The sequencing sample was made of PBMCs. These receptors were obtained from a woman aged 55-70 years in good health and CMV-seronegative.

As regards this clone: Other nucleotide sequences from this sample produce the same CDR3. The V call is TRBV5-1, the J call TRBJ1-1; D is possibly TRBD1 (6 bases). V lost 2 bases, J lost 2 bases, and 10 bases lay in between. CDR3 length: 14 residues. Germline V gene lookup returns CDR1 SGHRS and CDR2 YFSETQ. The CDR3 nucleotides are TGCGCCAGCAGCTTACAGGGTGACAACACTGAAGCTTTCTTT. Translated, it gives CASSLQGDNTEAFF.

CDR3 DNA sequence: TGTGCCAGTAGTCCGGGACAGAAAAGGGAAAAACTGTTTTTT. This translates into CASSPGQKREKLFF. The V and J genes are TRBV19 and TRBJ1-4; 7 bases match TRBD1. The V segment lost 5 bases and the J segment 8 bases; nucleotides outside the gene matches: 8. The germline CDR1 and CDR2 sequences are LNHDA and SQIVND (reference sequence). This CDR3 has 14 residues.

The chain is built from TRBV11-2 and TRBJ2-7, with D tentatively TRBD2 (6 bases). Germline CDR1 reads SGHAT; CDR2 reads FQNNGV. Trimming took off 3 bases at V and 1 base at J, with 13 bases between the two ends. There are 15 residues in the CDR3. In DNA form, the CDR3 reads TGTGCCAGCAGCTTTGGGTGGGGGGATTCCTACGAGCAGTACTTC. Protein sequence: CASSFGWGDSYEQYF. Supplemented by reference TRBV11-2 and TRBJ2-7, the full variable domain reads EAGVAQSPRYKIIEKRQSVAFWCNPISGHATLYWYQQILGQGPKLLIQFQNNGVVDDSQLPKDRFSAERLKGVDSTLKIQPAKLEDSAVYLCASSFGWGDSYEQYFGPGTRLTVT.

The chain couples TRBV11-2 to TRBJ2-7, with TRBD1 identical over 9 bases. The CDR3 is 13 residues long. CDR1 and CDR2 from the germline V gene are SGHAT and FQNNGV. Trimming removed 3 bases from V and 7 bases from J; junction bases left unmatched: 4. The CDR3 here is CASSLGQGDEQYF. The CDR3 DNA reads TGTGCCAGCAGCTTGGGACAGGGTGATGAGCAGTACTTC.

This rearrangement joins TRBV29-1 to TRBJ2-1, with D possibly TRBD1 on 5 matching bases. This CDR3 is built from 12 residues. Germline assignment: CDR1 SQVTM and CDR2 ANQGSEA. Trimming left V 6 bases short and J 8 bases short, with 14 bases between. The CDR3 coding sequence is TGCAGCGTCTACATCGTAGGGGATGAGCAGTTCTTC. It translates to CSVYIVGDEQFF.

The chain carries TRBV5-1 and TRBJ2-1; the match to TRBD1 covers 9 bases. V was clipped by 4 bases and J by 12 bases; unmatched bases: 5. Germline assignment: CDR1 SGHRS and CDR2 YFSETQ. The length of the CDR3 is 12 residues. The DNA of the CDR3 is TGCGCCAGCAGCCCACCGGGACAGGGGCAGTTCTTC. It translates to CASSPPGQGQFF.

The chain carries TRBV18 and TRBJ1-1, with 7 bases lining up with TRBD1. This CDR3 is built from 16 residues. Trimming cost V 1 base and J 1 base; bases outside gene matches: 6. Germline values: CDR1 KGHSH, CDR2 LQKENI. The CDR3 bases are TGTGCCAGCTCACCACGACAGGGTCCCTCGAACACTGAAGCTTTCTTT. Translating gives CASSPRQGPSNTEAFF.

The rearrangement links TRBV19 to TRBJ2-5; 7 positions match TRBD1. Gene TRBJ2-7 matches the end of the DNA better, so the J call may be wrong. The length of the CDR3 is 13 residues. Germline V lookup: CDR1 LNHDA, CDR2 SQIVND (reference sequence). CDR3 sequence reads: CASSPGQSYEQYF. As DNA, the CDR3 is TGTGCCAGTAGCCCGGGACAGTCCTACGAGCAGTACTTC.

The chain couples TRBV4-1 to TRBJ2-1; possible D gene TRBD2, 6 bases. Germline CDR1 is MGHRA and CDR2 is YSYEKL. The CDR3 is 19 amino acids. Deletions cut 0 bases from V and 5 bases from J, with 23 bases between. CDR3: CASSQDVWGGVATDNEQFF. As DNA, the CDR3 is TGCGCCAGCAGCCAAGATGTTTGGGGCGGGGTTGCTACGGACAATGAGCAGTTCTTC.

Here the CDR3 reads CASSPDRVYPEAFF. In DNA form, the CDR3 reads TGTGCCAGCAGCCCTGACAGGGTTTATCCTGAAGCTTTCTTT. The chain couples TRBV7-2 to TRBJ1-1, with 7 bases lining up with TRBD1. CDR1 is SGHTA, CDR2 FQGNSA, per germline. V lost 5 bases and J lost 6; bases outside the gene matches: 9. The CDR3 loop spans 14 amino acids. Filled out from reference TRBV7-2 and TRBJ1-1, the complete variable domain reads GAGVSQSPSNKVTEKGKDVELRCDPISGHTALYWYRQSLGQGLEFLIYFQGNSAPDKSGLPSDRFSAERTGGSVSTLTIQRTQQEDSAVYLCASSPDRVYPEAFFGQGTRLTVV.

The chain couples TRBV9 to TRBJ2-7; D not certain. The CDR3 length is 11 residues. Trimming shortened V by 3 bases and J by 3 bases, and 4 bases separated the two germline ends. Looked up from germline, CDR1 is SGDLS and CDR2 is YYNGEE. CDR3 nucleotides: TGTGCCAGCAGCGATCTCTACGAGCAGTACTTC. As protein: CASSDLYEQYF.

The chain links TRBV7-9 to TRBJ2-5; D might be TRBD2 (5 bases). The germline V gene encodes CDR1 SEHNR and CDR2 FQNEAQ (reference sequence). Trimming left V 0 bases short and J 5 bases short, with 13 bases between. The CDR3 runs to 15 residues. The CDR3 loop is CASSLAEAPGETQYF. Here the CDR3 DNA reads TGTGCCAGCAGCTTAGCGGAGGCTCCCGGGGAGACCCAGTACTTC.

CDR3 sequence: CASSYGGTYEQYF. The DNA for the CDR3 is TGTGCCAGCAGTTACGGGGGGACCTACGAGCAGTACTTC. The rearrangement uses TRBV6-5 and TRBJ2-5; possible D gene TRBD2, 6 bases. The closer fit of TRBJ2-7 to the DNA end suggests the J call may be wrong. This CDR3 has 13 amino acids. CDR1 is MNHEY, CDR2 SVGAGI, per germline.

In the case of this clone: The junction departs from germline at one end; a sequencing error may be responsible. The V call is TRBV7-9, the J call TRBJ2-7; D remains unclear. This CDR3 is built from 15 residues. CDR1 SEHNR and CDR2 FQNEAQ come from the germline V gene (reference sequence). The DNA of the CDR3 is TGTGCCCGCAGCTTAGCTACTCAGAGTGGGTCCGAGGAGTACTTC. It yields the protein CARSLATQSGSEEYF. The whole variable domain, remainder taken from reference TRBV7-9 and TRBJ2-7, is DTGVSQNPRHKITKRGQNVTFRCDPISEHNRLYWYRQTLGQGPEFLTYFQNEAQLEKSRLLSDRFSAERPKGSFSTLEIQRTEQGDSAMYLCARSLATQSGSEEYFGPGTRLTVT.

The gene calls are TRBV10-3 and TRBJ2-1; 8 bases match TRBD2. The J segment lost 15 bases and the V segment lost 0 bases, leaving 22 bases of the junction unmatched. The CDR3 is 18 residues long. Germline V lookup: CDR1 ENHRY, CDR2 SYGVKD. CDR3 sequence reads: CAISESKGAGANPGSRFF. The CDR3 nucleotides read TGTGCCATCAGTGAGTCGAAGGGAGCGGGGGCCAACCCTGGGAGTAGGTTCTTC.

This chain uses TRBV13 with TRBJ1-1; TRBD1 might be the D (6 bases). Germline V gives CDR1 PRHDT, CDR2 FYEKMQ (reference sequence). The CDR3 covers 11 residues. Trimming cost V 6 bases and J 10 bases, with 12 bases left between them. The CDR3 nucleotides are TGTGCCAGCAGTCAAGACAGGAGAGCTTTCTTT. This translates into CASSQDRRAFF. The variable domain in full, completed from reference TRBV13 and TRBJ1-1, reads AAGVIQSPRHLIKEKRETATLKCYPIPRHDTVYWYQQGPGQDPQFLISFYEKMQSDKGSIPDRFSAQQFSDYHSELNMSSLELGDSALYFCASSQDRRAFFGQGTRLTVV.

This rearrangement joins TRBV4-3 to TRBJ2-4, with 12 bases that match TRBD2. Germline CDR1 is LGHNA and CDR2 is YSLEER. After removal of 0 bases from V and 8 bases from J, the junction contained 11 bases not matched to a gene. There are 18 residues in the CDR3. The CDR3 sequence is CASSQDLPSGGVLDIQYF. The CDR3 DNA follows: TGCGCCAGCAGCCAAGATTTGCCTAGCGGGGGGGTATTAGACATTCAGTACTTC.

The genes are TRBV7-8 and TRBJ2-7; 7 nucleotides match TRBD2. Germline V gene lookup returns CDR1 SGHVS and CDR2 FQNEAQ. Losses at the gene ends were 1 base for V and 13 bases for J; bases not matched to a gene: 7. The CDR3 length is 12 residues. CDR3 coding DNA: TGTGCCAGCAGCTTAGTTGGGGGAGGGCCCTACTTC. It codes for CASSLVGGGPYF.

The chain uses TRBV5-6 and TRBJ1-4; D is possibly TRBD1 (5 bases). The germline V and J ends were trimmed by 6 bases and 5 bases, with 20 bases remaining between them. This CDR3 comprises 16 residues. Germline CDR1 reads SGHDT; CDR2 reads YYEEEE. The CDR3 sequence is CASTLLGEDGNEKLFF. CDR3 nucleotides: TGTGCCAGCACCCTTTTGGGGGAGGATGGAAATGAAAAACTGTTTTTT. Variable domain in full (rest from reference TRBV5-6 and TRBJ1-4): DAGVTQSPTHLIKTRGQQVTLRCSPKSGHDTVSWYQQALGQGPQFIFQYYEEEERQRGNFPDRFSGHQFPNYSSELNVNALLLGDSALYLCASTLLGEDGNEKLFFGSGTQLSVL.

A note on this clone: The sample holds other DNA sequences that translate to the same CDR3. The rearrangement uses TRBV19 and TRBJ2-5; TRBD1 is a possible D gene (5 bases). Between the trimmed V and J ends, which lost 2 bases and 2 bases, there was a span of 6 bases. The V gene's germline CDR1 is LNHDA and CDR2 SQIVND (reference sequence). The CDR3 runs 13 residues. CDR3: CASSIQGQETQYF. In DNA, the CDR3 is TGTGCCAGTAGTATACAGGGACAAGAGACCCAGTACTTC.

The chain carries TRBV27 and TRBJ2-6, with TRBD1 identical over 9 bases. The V and J ends lost 0 bases and 0 bases, in that order; junction bases with no gene match: 3. The CDR3 loop spans 18 amino acids. Looked up from germline, CDR1 is MNHEY and CDR2 is SMNVEV (reference sequence). CDR3 nucleotide sequence: TGTGCCAGCAGTTTATCCGGGACAGGGACCTCTGGGGCCAACGTCCTGACTTTC. Translation: CASSLSGTGTSGANVLTF.

The gene calls are TRBV19 and TRBJ2-3; 7 positions match TRBD1. The CDR3 consists of 15 residues. V lost 5 bases to trimming and J lost 6 bases; unmatched junction nucleotides: 11. From germline, CDR1 is LNHDA and CDR2 SQIVND (reference sequence). The CDR3: CASSRPGQAPDTQYF. The CDR3 DNA reads as TGTGCCAGTAGTCGACCTGGACAGGCGCCGGATACGCAGTATTTT. The whole variable domain, remainder taken from reference TRBV19 and TRBJ2-3, is DGGITQSPKYLFRKEGQNVTLSCEQNLNHDAMYWYRQDPGQGLRLIYYSQIVNDFQKGDIAEGYSVSREKKESFPLTVTSAQKNPTAFYLCASSRPGQAPDTQYFGPGTRLTVL.

On this clone: Other DNA sequences in this specimen translate into the identical CDR3. The chain carries TRBV19 and TRBJ2-7; 11 bases fit TRBD2. Germline V gives CDR1 LNHDA, CDR2 SQIVND (reference sequence). The CDR3 runs 15 residues. Trimming removed 2 bases from V and 2 bases from J; junction bases left unmatched: 2. CDR3 DNA sequence: TGTGCCAGTAGTATAATAGCGGGGGGGACCTACGAGCAGTACTTC. Translating it yields CASSIIAGGTYEQYF.

The chain recombines TRBV7-2 with TRBJ1-2, with TRBD1 as a possible D gene (6 bases). The CDR3 runs 16 residues. Germline CDR1 and CDR2: SGHTA and FQGNSA. Between the trimmed V and J ends, which lost 1 base and 0 bases, there was a span of 12 bases. CDR3 nucleotide sequence: TGTGCCAGCAGCTTAGAGTGGGGGCGTGCTAACTATGGCTACACCTTC. Its protein is CASSLEWGRANYGYTF.

The CDR3 here is CASSPGTSGISGTQYF. The CDR3, as DNA: TGTGCCAGCAGCCCCGGGACTAGCGGGATCAGTGGTACGCAGTATTTT. The chain has TRBV11-1 and TRBJ2-3; 13 bases line up with TRBD2. The CDR3 is 16 residues long. Germline lookup yields CDR1 SGHAT and CDR2 FQDESV (reference sequence). With V trimmed by 5 bases and J by 8 bases, 10 bases remained unmatched. The full variable domain, in which reference TRBV11-1 and TRBJ2-3 provide the parts outside the CDR3, is EAEVAQSPRYKITEKSQAVAFWCDPISGHATLYWYRQILGQGPELLVQFQDESVVDDSQLPKDRFSAERLKGVDSTLKIQPAELGDSAMYLCASSPGTSGISGTQYFGPGTRLTVL.

J is TRBJ2-1 and V is TRBV5-1, with 10 bases matching TRBD2. The CDR3 length is 17 residues. From germline, CDR1 is SGHRS and CDR2 YFSETQ. With 5 bases clipped from V and 4 bases from J, the junction kept 12 bases outside the gene matches. The CDR3 bases are TGCGCCAGCAGGACACTAGCGGGAAGAATTCGGTACAATGAGCAGTTCTTC. This gives the protein CASRTLAGRIRYNEQFF.

The CDR3, as DNA: TGTGCCAGCAGCTCCGGACTATCCGTCGTGGCCCAGTACTTC. It yields the protein CASSSGLSVVAQYF. V gene TRBV11-2 combines with J gene TRBJ2-5; maybe TRBD2 (6 bases). V lost 4 bases, J lost 9 bases, and 18 bases lay in between. Germline CDR1 SGHAT, CDR2 FQNNGV. The CDR3 contains 14 residues.

This chain links TRBV2 with TRBJ2-1; D perhaps matches TRBD2 (6 bases). The V gene lost 2 bases and the J gene lost 0 bases, with 11 bases spanning the gap. Germline V gene data show CDR1 as SNHLY and CDR2 as FYNNEI. The CDR3 loop spans 16 amino acids. CDR3 in amino acids: CASSENSGTSYNEQFF. CDR3 DNA sequence: TGTGCCAGCAGTGAAAATAGCGGCACCTCCTACAATGAGCAGTTCTTC. The complete variable domain, with remaining parts taken from reference TRBV2 and TRBJ2-1, reads EPEVTQTPSHQVTQMGQEVILRCVPISNHLYFYWYRQILGQKVEFLVSFYNNEISEKSEIFDDQFSVERPDGSNFTLKIRSTKLEDSAMYFCASSENSGTSYNEQFFGPGTRLTVL.